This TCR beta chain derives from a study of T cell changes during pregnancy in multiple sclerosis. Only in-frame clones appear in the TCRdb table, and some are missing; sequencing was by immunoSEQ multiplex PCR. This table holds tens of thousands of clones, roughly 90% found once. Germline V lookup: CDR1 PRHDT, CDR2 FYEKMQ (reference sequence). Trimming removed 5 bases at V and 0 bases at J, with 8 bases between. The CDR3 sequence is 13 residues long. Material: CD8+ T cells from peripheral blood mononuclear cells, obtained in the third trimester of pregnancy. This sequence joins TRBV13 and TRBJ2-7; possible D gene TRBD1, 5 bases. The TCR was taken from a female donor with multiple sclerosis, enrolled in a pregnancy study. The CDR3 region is CASSLDSSYEQYF. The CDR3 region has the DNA TGTGCCAGCAGCCTCGACAGCTCCTACGAGCAGTACTTC.